The entry below gives a single TCR beta chain sequence along with its context. The CDR3 runs to 15 residues. With 5 bases clipped from V and 2 bases from J, the junction kept 7 bases outside the gene matches. Per the germline V gene, CDR1 is SGHTA and CDR2 is FQGNSA. The data originate from a study of T cell responses to AZD1222 COVID-19 vaccine. Assay: immunoSEQ multiplex PCR; the TCRdb copy retains only in-frame clones and omits some. The table records 95,000 to 150,000 clones, almost 95% of them present only once. The sequence was obtained from an adult in good health. This sequence joins TRBV7-2 and TRBJ2-7, with 9 bases aligning to TRBD2. The sample in question was peripheral blood, obtained on day 0 of AZD1222 vaccination. In DNA, the CDR3 is TGTGCCAGCAGCCTTAGCGGGGGAACTACCTACGAGCAGTACTTC. Protein sequence: CASSLSGGTTYEQYF.